These T cell receptor beta chains were read from a single sample in a study of blood T cells in healthy people across ages. TCRdb passed the 5' RACE reads through MiXCR, listing each CDR3 protein once. The sample comprises about 1.6 million distinct CDR3 sequences, about 32% of which are singletons, and 11% rests with the top ten. Sequenced input: blood. The receptors derive from a woman aged 25 to 45 in good health. CDR3s include the opening cysteine and the closing phenylalanine or tryptophan. Fields, in order: D gene, V gene, J gene, clone size, CDR3 length, CDR3 protein, CDR3 DNA. D genes are given only for firm matches. Clone size, where shown, is once, few, many, or a class for clones that have expanded.

d_gene: -; v_gene: TRBV28; j_gene: TRBJ2-6; abundance: -; len: 15; CDR3aa: CASSFYRDGANVLTF; CDR3nt: TGTGCCAGCAGTTTTTACCGGGATGGGGCCAACGTCCTGACTTTC
d_gene: -; v_gene: TRBV9; j_gene: TRBJ2-1; abundance: few; len: 15; CDR3aa: CASSTDSSSYNEQFF; CDR3nt: TGTGCCAGCAGCACTGACTCCAGCTCCTACAATGAGCAGTTCTTC
d_gene: TRBD2; v_gene: TRBV9; j_gene: TRBJ2-1; abundance: -; len: 17; CDR3aa: CASSSRTSGFSYNEQFF; CDR3nt: TGTGCCAGCAGCTCCAGGACTAGCGGGTTCTCCTACAATGAGCAGTTCTTC
d_gene: -; v_gene: TRBV20-1; j_gene: TRBJ1-4; abundance: few; len: 13; CDR3aa: CSARSTVNEKLFF; CDR3nt: TGCAGTGCTAGGAGTACAGTGAATGAAAAACTGTTTTTT
d_gene: TRBD1; v_gene: TRBV29-1; j_gene: TRBJ1-1; abundance: -; len: 13; CDR3aa: CSVKTGAGTEAFF; CDR3nt: TGCAGCGTAAAAACAGGGGCGGGTACTGAAGCTTTCTTT
d_gene: TRBD2; v_gene: TRBV12-3/TRBV12-4; j_gene: TRBJ2-1; abundance: -; len: 18; CDR3aa: CASSLAPLTSGSYNEQFF; CDR3nt: TGTGCCAGCAGTTTAGCGCCCCTAACTAGCGGCTCCTACAATGAGCAGTTCTTC
d_gene: TRBD1; v_gene: TRBV6-5; j_gene: TRBJ2-7; abundance: -; len: 15; CDR3aa: CASSYSGRGIYEQHF; CDR3nt: TGTGCCAGCAGTTACTCGGGCAGGGGGATCTACGAGCAGCACTTC
d_gene: TRBD2; v_gene: TRBV20-1; j_gene: TRBJ2-7; abundance: -; len: 14; CDR3aa: CSASLLAGSYEQYF; CDR3nt: TGCAGTGCTAGTTTACTAGCGGGAAGTTACGAGCAGTACTTC
d_gene: -; v_gene: TRBV20-1; j_gene: TRBJ2-3; abundance: -; len: 12; CDR3aa: CSAGDGTDTQYF; CDR3nt: TGCAGTGCTGGGGACGGTACAGATACGCAGTATTTT
d_gene: -; v_gene: TRBV9; j_gene: TRBJ1-1; abundance: few; len: 13; CDR3aa: CASSVVPNTEAFF; CDR3nt: TGTGCCAGCAGCGTAGTCCCGAACACTGAAGCTTTCTTT
d_gene: TRBD1; v_gene: TRBV5-4; j_gene: TRBJ2-5; abundance: -; len: 15; CDR3aa: CASSLEGDRAQTQYF; CDR3nt: TGTGCCAGCAGCTTGGAGGGGGACAGGGCCCAGACCCAGTACTTC
d_gene: TRBD2; v_gene: TRBV12-3/TRBV12-4; j_gene: TRBJ2-1; abundance: -; len: 12; CDR3aa: CASSSGGARSFF; CDR3nt: TGTGCCAGCAGTTCCGGGGGGGCGCGGTCGTTCTTC
d_gene: -; v_gene: TRBV4-1; j_gene: TRBJ2-5; abundance: many; len: 15; CDR3aa: CASSRQESPIETQYF; CDR3nt: TGCGCCAGCAGCCGCCAAGAGAGTCCCATAGAGACCCAGTACTTC
d_gene: -; v_gene: TRBV9; j_gene: TRBJ2-1; abundance: -; len: 17; CDR3aa: CASSVEGTLGSYNEQFF; CDR3nt: TGTGCCAGCAGCGTAGAAGGGACCCTCGGCTCCTACAATGAGCAGTTCTTC
d_gene: -; v_gene: TRBV19; j_gene: TRBJ2-7; abundance: -; len: 13; CDR3aa: CASSRIGGNEQYF; CDR3nt: TGTGCCAGTAGTCGAATAGGGGGTAACGAGCAGTACTTC
d_gene: TRBD2; v_gene: TRBV12-3/TRBV12-4; j_gene: TRBJ2-7; abundance: -; len: 14; CDR3aa: CASSSGRTLNEQYF; CDR3nt: TGTGCCAGCAGTAGCGGGAGAACTCTTAACGAGCAGTACTTC
d_gene: TRBD2; v_gene: TRBV5-1; j_gene: TRBJ2-5; abundance: once; len: 14; CDR3aa: CASSYSGHQEAQYF; CDR3nt: TGCGCCAGCAGCTATAGCGGGCACCAAGAGGCCCAGTACTTC
d_gene: TRBD1; v_gene: TRBV7-2; j_gene: TRBJ2-7; abundance: few; len: 20; CDR3aa: CASSLAPPWTGGLIGREQYF; CDR3nt: TGTGCCAGCAGCTTAGCCCCCCCTTGGACAGGGGGACTCATTGGGCGGGAGCAGTACTTC
d_gene: TRBD1; v_gene: TRBV12-3/TRBV12-4; j_gene: TRBJ1-1; abundance: -; len: 14; CDR3aa: CASSLGDRVREAFF; CDR3nt: TGTGCCAGCAGTTTAGGGGACAGGGTGAGGGAAGCTTTCTTT
d_gene: -; v_gene: TRBV12-3/TRBV12-4; j_gene: TRBJ2-7; abundance: few; len: 13; CDR3aa: CASRPEPYYEQYF; CDR3nt: TGTGCCAGCAGACCGGAGCCCTACTACGAGCAGTACTTC
d_gene: TRBD2; v_gene: TRBV13; j_gene: TRBJ2-7; abundance: many; len: 16; CDR3aa: CASSWGGLAGGNEQYF; CDR3nt: TGTGCCAGCAGCTGGGGCGGACTAGCGGGAGGGAACGAGCAGTACTTC
d_gene: TRBD2; v_gene: TRBV27; j_gene: TRBJ2-1; abundance: few; len: 16; CDR3aa: CASSLTPGTSNNEQFF; CDR3nt: TGTGCCAGCAGCCTGACACCCGGGACTAGTAACAATGAGCAGTTCTTC
d_gene: -; v_gene: TRBV25-1; j_gene: TRBJ2-1; abundance: -; len: 14; CDR3aa: CTGSTRERYNEQFF; CDR3nt: TGTACCGGCAGTACACGGGAGCGCTACAATGAGCAGTTCTTC
d_gene: -; v_gene: TRBV20-1; j_gene: TRBJ2-1; abundance: few; len: 15; CDR3aa: CSARDGSSSYNEQFF; CDR3nt: TGCAGTGCTAGAGACGGCTCGAGCTCCTACAATGAGCAGTTCTTC
d_gene: -; v_gene: TRBV7-3; j_gene: TRBJ2-2; abundance: -; len: 16; CDR3aa: CASSPPGGVNTGELFF; CDR3nt: TGTGCCAGCAGCCCCCCTGGCGGGGTAAACACCGGGGAGCTGTTTTTT
d_gene: TRBD2; v_gene: TRBV4-1; j_gene: TRBJ2-1; abundance: few; len: 17; CDR3aa: CASSQGLAGGRENEQFF; CDR3nt: TGCGCCAGCAGCCAAGGACTAGCGGGAGGGCGAGAAAATGAGCAGTTCTTC
d_gene: TRBD1; v_gene: TRBV5-1; j_gene: TRBJ1-2; abundance: -; len: 14; CDR3aa: CASSVGQEWNGYTF; CDR3nt: TGCGCCAGCAGCGTCGGACAGGAATGGAATGGCTACACCTTC
d_gene: TRBD1; v_gene: TRBV7-3; j_gene: TRBJ2-3; abundance: few; len: 17; CDR3aa: CASSPHTQGAGTDTQYF; CDR3nt: TGTGCCAGCAGCCCTCACACACAGGGGGCGGGCACAGATACGCAGTATTTT